Presented here are 30 T cell receptor beta chains from one specimen sequenced in a study of cytomegalovirus exposure and HLA in healthy donors. Some clones are missing from TCRdb's copy, which holds only in-frame ones; the method was immunoSEQ multiplex PCR. The sample includes approximately 130,000 clones, under 90% of them seen just once. The sequenced material came from PBMCs. Receptors were obtained from a woman aged 25 to 39 in good health and CMV-seronegative.

This clone was observed once. The chain employs TRBV7-8 and TRBJ2-1; TRBD2 matches at 7 bases. Germline V CDR1 and CDR2: SGHVS, FQNEAQ. The CDR3 contains 15 residues. Germline trimming cut 1 base from V and 6 bases from J; bases unmatched to any gene: 6. The CDR3 spells CASSLGTSEVNEQFF. Here the CDR3 DNA reads TGTGCCAGCAGCTTAGGAACTAGCGAGGTCAATGAGCAGTTCTTC. Filled out from reference TRBV7-8 and TRBJ2-1, the complete variable domain reads GAGVSQSPRYKVAKRGQDVALRCDPISGHVSLFWYQQALGQGPEFLTYFQNEAQLDKSGLPSDRFFAERPEGSVSTLKIQRTQQEDSAVYLCASSLGTSEVNEQFFGPGTRLTVL.

The chain couples TRBV18 to TRBJ1-1; D is undetermined. The germline V and J ends were trimmed by 3 bases and 2 bases, with 7 bases remaining between them. From germline, CDR1 is KGHSH and CDR2 LQKENI. The CDR3 totals 13 residues. The CDR3 bases are TGTGCCAGCTCACCGACACTTAACACTGAAGCTTTCTTT. Translation: CASSPTLNTEAFF.

The V gene is TRBV5-1, the J gene TRBJ1-3, with D possibly being TRBD1 (6 bases). Trimming cost V 0 bases and J 4 bases, with 14 bases left between them. CDR1 and CDR2 from the germline V gene are SGHRS and YFSETQ. The CDR3 runs to 16 residues. The CDR3 DNA sequence: TGCGCCAGCAGCTTGGTTGGGGGGGCGCAAGGAAACACCATATATTTT. Its translation is CASSLVGGAQGNTIYF. The variable domain in full, with the rest retrieved from reference TRBV5-1 and TRBJ1-3, is KAGVTQTPRYLIKTRGQQVTLSCSPISGHRSVSWYQQTPGQGLQFLFEYFSETQRNKGNFPGRFSGRQFSNSRSEMNVSTLELGDSALYLCASSLVGGAQGNTIYFGEGSWLTVV.

The rearrangement links TRBV9 to TRBJ2-3; 8 positions match TRBD2. The V gene end was trimmed by 1 base and the J gene end by 3 bases; junction bases not matched to a gene: 13. The germline gives CDR1 SGDLS, CDR2 YYNGEE. The CDR3 consists of 18 residues. CDR3 sequence reads: CASSVSDIERGWTDTQYF. CDR3 DNA sequence: TGTGCCAGCAGCGTAAGCGACATCGAGCGGGGGTGGACAGATACGCAGTATTTT.

V is TRBV14 and J is TRBJ2-7; D is unresolved. Germline assignment: CDR1 SGHDN and CDR2 FVKESK. The CDR3 totals 12 residues. V was trimmed by 4 bases and J by 9 bases, leaving 13 bases between them. The CDR3 spells CASSPKATVQYF. The DNA of the CDR3 is TGTGCCAGCAGCCCCAAAGCCACAGTGCAGTACTTC.

The chain employs TRBV5-1 and TRBJ1-2; 8 bases agree with TRBD1. CDR1 is SGHRS, CDR2 YFSETQ, per germline. Germline trimming cut 4 bases from V and 4 bases from J; bases unmatched to any gene: 6. The CDR3 has 14 amino acids. The CDR3 loop reads CASSPGGTGYGYTF. CDR3 DNA sequence: TGCGCCAGCAGCCCTGGTGGGACAGGCTATGGCTACACCTTC.

The V gene is TRBV19, the J gene TRBJ2-7; possible D gene TRBD2, 6 bases. This CDR3 is built from 14 residues. The germline gives CDR1 LNHDA, CDR2 SQIVND (reference sequence). V shed 0 bases and J shed 5 bases, with 11 bases lying between them. CDR3 nucleotide sequence: TGTGCCAGTAGTATAGACAGGGAGGTCCACGAGCAGTACTTC. Protein product: CASSIDREVHEQYF. Full variable domain (missing parts from reference TRBV19 and TRBJ2-7): DGGITQSPKYLFRKEGQNVTLSCEQNLNHDAMYWYRQDPGQGLRLIYYSQIVNDFQKGDIAEGYSVSREKKESFPLTVTSAQKNPTAFYLCASSIDREVHEQYFGPGTRLTVT.

The chain couples TRBV2 to TRBJ2-3, with D possibly being TRBD1 (5 bases). CDR1 is SNHLY, CDR2 FYNNEI, per germline. The CDR3 has 14 residues. V shed 8 bases and J shed 5 bases, with 17 bases lying between them. The chain's CDR3 is CASLQAFRGDTQYF. The CDR3 DNA is TGTGCCAGCTTACAGGCTTTTAGGGGAGATACGCAGTATTTT.

This chain links TRBV6-1 with TRBJ2-7; TRBD1 matches at 10 bases. The CDR3 loop spans 19 amino acids. The germline V gene encodes CDR1 MNHNS and CDR2 SASEGT. V shed 0 bases, J shed 1 base, and the junction held 12 bases outside the gene matches. The CDR3: CASSEAKGTGVLGSYEQYF. The CDR3 nucleotides read TGTGCCAGCAGTGAAGCTAAAGGGACAGGGGTCCTCGGATCCTACGAGCAGTACTTC.

This sequence joins TRBV7-8 and TRBJ2-2, with D perhaps TRBD2 (6 bases). Between the trimmed V and J ends, which lost 3 bases and 1 base, there was a span of 6 bases. The CDR3 runs to 14 residues. Germline CDR1 SGHVS, CDR2 FQNEAQ. Here the CDR3 reads CASSFGGNTGELFF. The CDR3 bases are TGTGCCAGCAGCTTCGGGGGGAACACCGGGGAGCTGTTTTTT.

This clone was observed once. This rearrangement joins TRBV10-3 to TRBJ2-5; D may be TRBD1 (6 bases). The CDR3 length is 15 residues. Germline CDR1 and CDR2: ENHRY and SYGVKD. Trimming pared 0 bases from V and 5 bases from J, leaving 13 bases between. CDR3 DNA sequence: TGTGCCATCAGTGAGTCGGGGGCTCTCGGGGAGACCCAGTACTTC. Amino acid sequence: CAISESGALGETQYF.

The CDR3 here is CASSLRGRDTDTQYF. CDR3 nucleotide sequence: TGTGCCAGCAGCCTCAGGGGGCGAGACACAGATACGCAGTATTTT. The chain carries TRBV7-9 and TRBJ2-3; the match to TRBD1 covers 8 bases. The J segment lost 2 bases and the V segment lost 5 bases, leaving 6 bases of the junction unmatched. Germline V gene sequence: CDR1 SEHNR, CDR2 FQNEAQ (reference sequence). The CDR3 loop spans 15 amino acids.

V gene TRBV7-9 combines with J gene TRBJ1-3, with 10 bases matching TRBD1. The CDR3 totals 15 residues. Germline CDR1 SEHNR, CDR2 FQNEAQ (reference sequence). Trimming cost V 6 bases and J 2 bases; bases outside gene matches: 4. This chain's CDR3 is CASSRGTGAGNTIYF. CDR3 in DNA: TGTGCCAGCAGTCGAGGGACAGGGGCTGGAAACACCATATATTTT. Full variable domain (rest looked up from reference TRBV7-9 and TRBJ1-3): DTGVSQNPRHKITKRGQNVTFRCDPISEHNRLYWYRQTLGQGPEFLTYFQNEAQLEKSRLLSDRFSAERPKGSFSTLEIQRTEQGDSAMYLCASSRGTGAGNTIYFGEGSWLTVV.

The rearrangement joins TRBV11-3 to TRBJ1-2; D may be TRBD1 (5 bases). The CDR3 has 15 amino acids. Trimming pared 1 base from V and 2 bases from J, leaving 11 bases between. The germline V gene encodes CDR1 SGHNT and CDR2 YENEEA. The CDR3 region is CASSLGSAGNYGYTF. The CDR3 DNA sequence: TGTGCCAGCAGCTTAGGGTCGGCAGGGAACTATGGCTACACCTTC.

This clone has more than one count but fewer than ten. The same CDR3 arises from other DNA sequences in this sample as well. CDR3 loop: CASSEGQGADTQYF. The CDR3 coding sequence is TGTGCCAGCAGTGAGGGACAGGGGGCAGATACGCAGTATTTT. The chain joins TRBV6-4 to TRBJ2-3; 11 bases align to TRBD1. The CDR3 covers 14 residues. V lost 3 bases, J lost 4 bases, and 0 bases stayed unmatched. Germline assignment: CDR1 MRHNA and CDR2 SNTAGT.

This clone appeared once. This sequence joins TRBV7-9 and TRBJ1-1; D gene ambiguous. The CDR3 contains 12 residues. Trimming cost V 0 bases and J 8 bases, with 7 bases left between them. CDR1 is SEHNR, CDR2 FQNEAQ, per germline (reference sequence). The CDR3 loop reads CASSLAKREAFF. For the CDR3, the DNA is TGTGCCAGCAGCTTAGCTAAGAGAGAAGCTTTCTTT.

The CDR3 sequence: CAISDTVNTEAFF. The DNA for the CDR3 is TGTGCCATCAGTGACACAGTGAACACTGAAGCTTTCTTT. The rearrangement joins TRBV10-3 to TRBJ1-1; D gene unclear. Germline loops: CDR1 ENHRY, CDR2 SYGVKD. V lost 3 bases, J lost 0 bases, and 5 bases lay in between. The CDR3 contains 13 residues.

The rearrangement links TRBV7-3 to TRBJ2-1, with 10 bases lining up with TRBD2. The V and J ends lost 5 bases and 0 bases, in that order; junction bases with no gene match: 10. Germline CDR1 SGHTA, CDR2 FQGTGA. CDR3 length: 18 amino acids. In nucleotides, the CDR3 is TGTGCCAGCAGCCCCCCGTTAACTAGCGGGATCTCCTACAATGAGCAGTTCTTC. Its translation: CASSPPLTSGISYNEQFF.

The chain couples TRBV19 to TRBJ2-3; 8 bases agree with TRBD2. Trimming took 3 bases from V and 0 from J; bases not matched to a gene: 5. From germline, CDR1 is LNHDA and CDR2 SQIVND (reference sequence). This CDR3 spans 16 amino acids. CDR3 protein: CASSISGGSSTDTQYF. The CDR3 coding sequence is TGTGCCAGTAGTATCAGCGGGGGATCTAGCACAGATACGCAGTATTTT.

The V gene is TRBV11-3, the J gene TRBJ2-7; perhaps TRBD2 as D (5 bases). Trimming stripped 2 bases from V and 2 bases from J, with 10 bases between. The CDR3 extends over 14 amino acids. The germline CDR1 and CDR2 sequences are SGHNT and YENEEA. The CDR3 spells CASSLTSGTYEQYF. CDR3 in DNA: TGTGCCAGCAGCTTAACGTCGGGAACCTACGAGCAGTACTTC.

This rearrangement joins TRBV15 to TRBJ2-2; tentative D call: TRBD2 (7 bases). The germline gives CDR1 LNHNV, CDR2 YYDKDF (reference sequence). The CDR3 length is 15 residues. Trimming left V 6 bases short and J 5 bases short, with 16 bases between. CDR3 nucleotides: TGTGCCACCAGGCCCGGGGGGCCGTGGACCGGGGAGCTGTTTTTT. Its protein is CATRPGGPWTGELFF.

The rearrangement uses TRBV7-2 and TRBJ2-7, with 8 nucleotides matching TRBD2. After removal of 1 base from V and 6 bases from J, the junction contained 8 bases not matched to a gene. Germline CDR1 and CDR2: SGHTA and FQGNSA. The CDR3 totals 15 residues. CDR3 nucleotide sequence: TGTGCCAGCAGCTTAGTCAGGCTAGCGGGTGGCGAGCAGTACTTC. It specifies CASSLVRLAGGEQYF.

This chain connects TRBV7-2 to TRBJ2-3, with 13 bases identical to TRBD2. Germline CDR1 reads SGHTA; CDR2 reads FQGNSA. The V and J ends lost 5 bases and 4 bases, in that order; junction bases with no gene match: 9. The CDR3 is 17 residues long. CDR3 sequence (DNA): TGTGCCAGCAGCACTAGCGGGGGGGTGTTGTTGGCAGATACGCAGTATTTT. Translated, it gives CASSTSGGVLLADTQYF.

This chain links TRBV9 with TRBJ2-7; D may be TRBD1 (5 bases). The CDR3 sequence is 14 residues long. Germline CDR1 is SGDLS and CDR2 is YYNGEE. The V gene lost 2 bases and the J gene lost 1 base, with 10 bases spanning the gap. The CDR3 reads CASSVRPGSYEQYF. In nucleotides, the CDR3 is TGTGCCAGCAGCGTCCGTCCAGGGTCCTACGAGCAGTACTTC.

This rearrangement joins TRBV12-5 to TRBJ1-3; the D is unclear. The germline V and J ends were trimmed by 4 bases and 4 bases, with 5 bases remaining between them. The length of the CDR3 is 12 residues. The V gene's germline CDR1 is LGHNT and CDR2 FRNRAP. CDR3 amino acids: CASGSLGNTIYF. CDR3 DNA sequence: TGTGCTAGTGGTTCATTGGGAAACACCATATATTTT.

The chain has TRBV5-1 and TRBJ2-1; possible D gene TRBD2, 5 bases. The germline V gene encodes CDR1 SGHRS and CDR2 YFSETQ. With 5 bases removed from V and 3 bases from J, the gap between germline ends came to 15 bases. The CDR3 is 15 residues long. CDR3 coding DNA: TGCGCCAGCAGTTCCGGGGTTGGGGACTACAATGAGCAGTTCTTC. It specifies CASSSGVGDYNEQFF.

The rearrangement uses TRBV6-5 and TRBJ1-2, with TRBD1 identical over 10 bases. This CDR3 has 14 amino acids. J lost 3 bases, V lost 6 bases, and 4 bases had no gene match. In germline, CDR1 is MNHEY, CDR2 SVGAGI. CDR3 region: CASRTGGADYGYTF. The CDR3 DNA sequence: TGTGCCAGCAGGACAGGGGGCGCTGACTATGGCTACACCTTC.

This chain uses TRBV6-5 with TRBJ1-3; D is unclear. The CDR3 loop spans 15 amino acids. CDR1 is MNHEY, CDR2 SVGAGI, per germline. With 7 bases removed from V and 0 bases from J, the gap between germline ends came to 13 bases. The CDR3 DNA sequence: TGTGCCAGCACCATGAACCGGGTCTCTGGAAACACCATATATTTT. This gives the protein CASTMNRVSGNTIYF.

This clone was observed once. The V and J genes are TRBV18 and TRBJ2-2, with a tentative D call TRBD2 (7 bases). The CDR3 is made up of 16 amino acids. V was trimmed by 0 bases and J by 7 bases, leaving 15 bases between them. In germline, CDR1 is KGHSH, CDR2 LQKENI. The CDR3 protein is CASSPPAGALNGELFF. CDR3 nucleotide sequence: TGTGCCAGCTCACCACCGGCGGGGGCGCTCAACGGGGAGCTGTTTTTT.

The chain employs TRBV4-2 and TRBJ1-2; tentatively, D is TRBD1 (5 bases). CDR3 length: 14 residues. In germline, CDR1 is LGHNA, CDR2 YNFKEQ. Trimming pared 3 bases from V and 2 bases from J, leaving 10 bases between. CDR3 coding DNA: TGTGCCAGCAGCCAGGGGGGAGCGAACTATGGCTACACCTTC. Translating it yields CASSQGGANYGYTF.